This T cell receptor (beta chain) was captured by sequencing in a study of blood T cell repertoires in COVID-19. The table came from immunoSEQ multiplex PCR; TCRdb's copy has only in-frame clones and leaves some out. Of 370,000 or so clones detected, approximately 87% appear once; the ten largest clones hold 1% to 1.5%. The trim removed 6 bases at V and 2 bases at J, leaving 5 bases unmatched. CDR3 size: 15 residues. Germline V gene data show CDR1 as ENHRY and CDR2 as SYGVKD. The TCR sequence derives from a man between 25 and 39 years old who had recovered from COVID-19. The sample was PBMCs or T cells enriched from blood (not recorded which). The rearrangement uses TRBV10-3 and TRBJ2-2; 8 bases are shared with TRBD1. In DNA, the CDR3 is TGTGCCATCAGACCGGGACAGGAAAACACCGGGGAGCTGTTTTTT. As protein: CAIRPGQENTGELFF.